The present T cell receptor (beta chain) was sequenced within a study of blood T cell repertoires in COVID-19. The data were produced by immunoSEQ multiplex PCR, yet TCRdb's version contains in-frame clones alone and is incomplete. The profile shows about 220,000 clones, 65% to 90% of them singletons. V was clipped by 7 bases and J by 4 bases; unmatched bases: 7. CDR1 is KGHSH, CDR2 LQKENI, per germline. The CDR3 extends over 14 amino acids. This chain joins TRBV18 and TRBJ2-5, with 9 bases identical to TRBD1. The sequence was obtained from a woman in her seventies with acute or convalescent COVID-19. Source material: peripheral blood. The CDR3 loop is CASWSPGQGETQYF. The DNA for the CDR3 is TGTGCCAGCTGGTCACCGGGACAGGGAGAGACCCAGTACTTC.